This is a list of T cell receptor beta chains from one sample in a study of blood T cell repertoires in COVID-19. This table comes from immunoSEQ multiplex PCR, and its TCRdb copy is limited to in-frame clones, with some not included. This table has 70,000 to 90,000 clones, roughly 88% appearing once. Sequencing was performed on peripheral blood. The receptors were gathered from a man in his fifties or sixties with active COVID-19. Both conserved end residues are part of each CDR3. D genes are given only for firm matches. Where a row states a size, it is once, few, many or the class of an expanded clone; other rows omit it.

abundance: -
d_gene: -
j_gene: TRBJ1-2
v_gene: TRBV5-4
CDR3nt: TGTGCCAGCAGCACCCGGGACTATGGCTACACCTTC
CDR3aa: CASSTRDYGYTF

abundance: -
d_gene: -
j_gene: TRBJ2-1
v_gene: TRBV2
CDR3nt: TGTGCCAGCAGTGCTAACAATGAGCAGTTCTTC
CDR3aa: CASSANNEQFF

abundance: -
d_gene: -
j_gene: TRBJ2-2
v_gene: TRBV3-1/TRBV3-2
CDR3nt: TGTGCCAGCAGCCGCCAGGTTGGGGAGCTGTTTTTT
CDR3aa: CASSRQVGELFF

abundance: -
d_gene: TRBD1
j_gene: TRBJ1-2
v_gene: TRBV7-9
CDR3nt: TGTGCCAGCAGCTTAGGACAGGGCTTCGGCTACACCTTC
CDR3aa: CASSLGQGFGYTF

abundance: once
d_gene: -
j_gene: TRBJ1-5
v_gene: TRBV2
CDR3nt: TGTGCCAGCAGTGAGAAGGGGCAGCCCCAGCATTTT
CDR3aa: CASSEKGQPQHF

abundance: -
d_gene: TRBD2
j_gene: TRBJ2-1
v_gene: TRBV6-5
CDR3nt: TGTGCCACCACGGGGAGGGACAATGAGCAGTTCTTC
CDR3aa: CATTGRDNEQFF

abundance: -
d_gene: -
j_gene: TRBJ2-5
v_gene: TRBV7-9
CDR3nt: TGTGCCAGCAGCTTAGCGGGGCAGGGGCTACCCCAAGAGACCCAGTACTTC
CDR3aa: CASSLAGQGLPQETQYF

abundance: few
d_gene: -
j_gene: TRBJ2-5
v_gene: TRBV2
CDR3nt: TGTGCCAGCAGTCAGTTGCAAGAGACCCAGTACTTC
CDR3aa: CASSQLQETQYF

abundance: once
d_gene: TRBD1
j_gene: TRBJ2-7
v_gene: TRBV28
CDR3nt: TGTGCCAGCAGTACATCCACAGGGGTAGACTCCTACGAGCAGTACTTC
CDR3aa: CASSTSTGVDSYEQYF

abundance: -
d_gene: TRBD2
j_gene: TRBJ2-3
v_gene: TRBV29-1
CDR3nt: TGCAGCGTTGCGAGTAGCGGGAACACAGATACGCAGTATTTT
CDR3aa: CSVASSGNTDTQYF

abundance: -
d_gene: -
j_gene: TRBJ1-1
v_gene: TRBV10-3
CDR3nt: TGTGCCATCAGTGAAACTAGTGCCACTGAAGCTTTCTTT
CDR3aa: CAISETSATEAFF

abundance: -
d_gene: -
j_gene: TRBJ1-1
v_gene: TRBV3-1/TRBV3-2
CDR3nt: TGTGCCAGCATCGGGGGAACTGAAGCTTTCTTT
CDR3aa: CASIGGTEAFF

abundance: -
d_gene: TRBD2
j_gene: TRBJ2-1
v_gene: TRBV4-1
CDR3nt: TGCGCCAGCAGCCAGTGGACTAGCGGGAGGGTGGGTGAGCAGTTCTTC
CDR3aa: CASSQWTSGRVGEQFF

abundance: -
d_gene: -
j_gene: TRBJ2-1
v_gene: TRBV3-1/TRBV3-2
CDR3nt: TGTGCCAGCAGCCCTACCAATTACAATGAGCAGTTCTTC
CDR3aa: CASSPTNYNEQFF

abundance: -
d_gene: TRBD2
j_gene: TRBJ2-7
v_gene: TRBV27
CDR3nt: TGTGCCAGCAGTCAGGGACTAGCGGGGGCCCCCTACGAGCAGTACTTC
CDR3aa: CASSQGLAGAPYEQYF

abundance: -
d_gene: -
j_gene: TRBJ1-2
v_gene: TRBV28
CDR3nt: TGTGCCAGCAGTCCGGCCGACAGGCTTAACTATGGCTACACCTTC
CDR3aa: CASSPADRLNYGYTF

abundance: once
d_gene: -
j_gene: TRBJ2-1
v_gene: TRBV12-5
CDR3nt: TGTGCTAGTGGTCCTGACGGAGGTAACAATGAGCAGTTCTTC
CDR3aa: CASGPDGGNNEQFF

abundance: -
d_gene: TRBD2
j_gene: TRBJ2-1
v_gene: TRBV7-9
CDR3nt: TGTGCCAGCAGCTTTGGGACTAGCGGGGGGGCTCGGCAGTTCTTC
CDR3aa: CASSFGTSGGARQFF

abundance: few
d_gene: -
j_gene: TRBJ1-3
v_gene: TRBV3-1/TRBV3-2
CDR3nt: TGTGCCAGCAGCCAAAGAAAGTTCAGCTCTGGAAACACCATATATTTT
CDR3aa: CASSQRKFSSGNTIYF

abundance: -
d_gene: -
j_gene: TRBJ1-1
v_gene: TRBV5-4
CDR3nt: TGTGCCAGCAGCCCCGAACCGGGGGAAAACACTGAAGCTTTCTTT
CDR3aa: CASSPEPGENTEAFF

abundance: -
d_gene: -
j_gene: TRBJ1-2
v_gene: TRBV5-4
CDR3nt: TGTGCCAGCAGCTTGATTATGGAGTCCTATGGCTACACCTTC
CDR3aa: CASSLIMESYGYTF

abundance: -
d_gene: TRBD1
j_gene: TRBJ1-1
v_gene: TRBV18
CDR3nt: TGTGCCAGCTCACCCACGGACAGGAAGGGTGAAGCTTTCTTT
CDR3aa: CASSPTDRKGEAFF

abundance: -
d_gene: -
j_gene: TRBJ2-7
v_gene: TRBV27
CDR3nt: TGTGCCAGCAGTTTAGGTCTAGCGTACGAGCAGTACTTC
CDR3aa: CASSLGLAYEQYF

abundance: -
d_gene: -
j_gene: TRBJ1-1
v_gene: TRBV30
CDR3nt: TGTGCCTGGAGACACTTAAGAGAGGTTGAAGCTTTCTTT
CDR3aa: CAWRHLREVEAFF

abundance: -
d_gene: TRBD2
j_gene: TRBJ2-1
v_gene: TRBV27
CDR3nt: TGTGCCAGCAGTTTATCGACTAGCGGGGGTTACAATGAGCAGTTCTTC
CDR3aa: CASSLSTSGGYNEQFF

abundance: -
d_gene: -
j_gene: TRBJ2-1
v_gene: TRBV11-2
CDR3nt: TGTGCCAGCAGCTTAGTTACCGGGTTCTCCTACAATGAGCAGTTCTTC
CDR3aa: CASSLVTGFSYNEQFF

abundance: -
d_gene: TRBD1
j_gene: TRBJ1-4
v_gene: TRBV19
CDR3nt: TGTGCCAGCTCTGACAGGGACGGTGAAAAACTGTTTTTT
CDR3aa: CASSDRDGEKLFF

abundance: -
d_gene: TRBD1
j_gene: TRBJ1-1
v_gene: TRBV7-3
CDR3nt: TGTGCCAGCAGCCCAACCGGGACAGGGGACACTGAAGCTTTCTTT
CDR3aa: CASSPTGTGDTEAFF

abundance: -
d_gene: -
j_gene: TRBJ1-2
v_gene: TRBV27
CDR3nt: TGTGCCAGCCGCTCCGGGGGGGGCTCGGTCTATGGCTACACCTTC
CDR3aa: CASRSGGGSVYGYTF

abundance: -
d_gene: TRBD1
j_gene: TRBJ1-2
v_gene: TRBV5-1
CDR3nt: TGCGCCAGCAGCTACTGGACAGGGGCGGACTATGGCTACACCTTC
CDR3aa: CASSYWTGADYGYTF

abundance: few
d_gene: -
j_gene: TRBJ1-4
v_gene: TRBV24-1
CDR3nt: TGTGCCACCAGTGATGCCCGGGACTCAGGCGATGAAAAACTGTTTTTT
CDR3aa: CATSDARDSGDEKLFF

abundance: -
d_gene: -
j_gene: TRBJ1-2
v_gene: TRBV18
CDR3nt: TGTGCCAGCTCACCCTTTAGCGGGAACTATGGCTACACCTTC
CDR3aa: CASSPFSGNYGYTF

abundance: -
d_gene: -
j_gene: TRBJ1-2
v_gene: TRBV28
CDR3nt: TGTGCCAGCAGGGTACCACAGGGAAGGAATGGCTACACCTTC
CDR3aa: CASRVPQGRNGYTF

abundance: -
d_gene: -
j_gene: TRBJ1-1
v_gene: TRBV6-4
CDR3nt: TGTGCCAGCAGGAACTCGAACCAGGGCACTGAAGCTTTCTTT
CDR3aa: CASRNSNQGTEAFF

abundance: -
d_gene: TRBD1
j_gene: TRBJ2-7
v_gene: TRBV27
CDR3nt: TGTGCCAGCAGTCCTGGGACAGCAGATTTCCGCTACGAGCAGTACTTC
CDR3aa: CASSPGTADFRYEQYF

abundance: -
d_gene: -
j_gene: TRBJ2-3
v_gene: TRBV25-1
CDR3nt: TGTGCCAGCAGTAAACCCTCCGAGCGACGAGATACGCAGTATTTT
CDR3aa: CASSKPSERRDTQYF

abundance: -
d_gene: -
j_gene: TRBJ1-4
v_gene: TRBV27
CDR3nt: TGTGCCAGCAGGATTGTCAGTCCTCAGGAGGGGACTAATGAAAAACTGTTTTTT
CDR3aa: CASRIVSPQEGTNEKLFF

abundance: -
d_gene: TRBD1
j_gene: TRBJ2-1
v_gene: TRBV5-5
CDR3nt: TGTGCCAGCATATCCGGACAGGGGACCTACAATGAGCAGTTCTTC
CDR3aa: CASISGQGTYNEQFF

abundance: -
d_gene: -
j_gene: TRBJ1-2
v_gene: TRBV19
CDR3nt: TGTGCCAGTAGTATTTCGCACTCCAACGGTGGCTACACCTTC
CDR3aa: CASSISHSNGGYTF

abundance: -
d_gene: TRBD1
j_gene: TRBJ1-2
v_gene: TRBV6-2/TRBV6-3
CDR3nt: TGTGCCAGCAGTTCAACCCAAGGACAGGGCTGGCGAGGCTACACCTTC
CDR3aa: CASSSTQGQGWRGYTF

abundance: -
d_gene: TRBD1
j_gene: TRBJ2-3
v_gene: TRBV6-1
CDR3nt: TGTGCCAGCAGTGAAAAGCCGGGACAGGGGCAGTATTTT
CDR3aa: CASSEKPGQGQYF

abundance: -
d_gene: -
j_gene: TRBJ2-7
v_gene: TRBV11-3
CDR3nt: TGTGCCAGCAGCCATCAGTCCCACGAGCAGTACTTC
CDR3aa: CASSHQSHEQYF

abundance: -
d_gene: TRBD2
j_gene: TRBJ2-4
v_gene: TRBV5-1
CDR3nt: TGCGCCAGCAGCCCCACCGGGGGGGGAAACATTCAGTACTTC
CDR3aa: CASSPTGGGNIQYF

abundance: once
d_gene: -
j_gene: TRBJ2-1
v_gene: TRBV4-3
CDR3nt: TGCGCCAGCAGCCATCTCCAGTCCTCGGAGAACTACAATGAGCAGTTCTTC
CDR3aa: CASSHLQSSENYNEQFF

abundance: once
d_gene: -
j_gene: TRBJ2-1
v_gene: TRBV5-1
CDR3nt: TGCGCCAGCAGCTTGACTAGCATTGAGCAGTTCTTC
CDR3aa: CASSLTSIEQFF

abundance: -
d_gene: -
j_gene: TRBJ2-7
v_gene: TRBV5-1
CDR3nt: TGCGCCAGCAGCTGGGGGACTGCTGGGGAGCAGTACTTC
CDR3aa: CASSWGTAGEQYF

abundance: -
d_gene: TRBD2
j_gene: TRBJ2-3
v_gene: TRBV5-1
CDR3nt: TGCGCCAGCAGCTCGGGACCTAGCGGGAGATATGCGGATACGCAGTATTTT
CDR3aa: CASSSGPSGRYADTQYF

abundance: -
d_gene: TRBD2
j_gene: TRBJ2-1
v_gene: TRBV4-1
CDR3nt: TGCGCCAGCAGCCAAACGGTCACGGGAGGGAGGGACAATGAGCAGTTCTTC
CDR3aa: CASSQTVTGGRDNEQFF

abundance: -
d_gene: -
j_gene: TRBJ2-5
v_gene: TRBV19
CDR3nt: TGTGCCAGTAGTCGACAGTACCAAGAGACCCAGTACTTC
CDR3aa: CASSRQYQETQYF

abundance: -
d_gene: TRBD1
j_gene: TRBJ2-2
v_gene: TRBV9
CDR3nt: TGTGCCAGCAGCGTAGATAGGTGGGGGACAGGGAAAAACACCGGGGAGCTGTTTTTT
CDR3aa: CASSVDRWGTGKNTGELFF

abundance: -
d_gene: -
j_gene: TRBJ1-5
v_gene: TRBV19
CDR3nt: TGTGCCAGTAAGGTCCAAGACAGGCTCAATCAGCCCCAGCATTTT
CDR3aa: CASKVQDRLNQPQHF

abundance: -
d_gene: -
j_gene: TRBJ2-1
v_gene: TRBV5-4
CDR3nt: TGTGCCAGCAGCACGCAGGAGGGCTCCTACAATGAGCAGTTCTTC
CDR3aa: CASSTQEGSYNEQFF

abundance: -
d_gene: TRBD2
j_gene: TRBJ2-2
v_gene: TRBV4-1
CDR3nt: TGCGCCAGCAGCCAAGCGAATAGGCCCACCGGGAGGACCGGGGAGCTGTTTTTT
CDR3aa: CASSQANRPTGRTGELFF